This record looks at one T cell receptor beta chain sequence and its context. Its target is not known. The CDR3 has 14 residues. The ends were cut back, 2 bases at V and 2 bases at J, with 4 bases in the middle. The germline V gene has CDR1 SNHLY and CDR2 FYNNEI. The naive CD8 fraction comprised CD45RO-negative cells positively selected for CCR7 and excluded terminally differentiated effector memory CD45RA+ cells. Clones were sequenced by immunoSEQ multiplex PCR, and TCRdb holds only the in-frame ones, with some missing. The sample yields roughly 770,000 clones, about 97% seen once. The sample belongs to a study of shared clonotypes between healthy human individuals. Study observations and caveats: Larger estimated richness was generally seen in naive subsets than in memory subsets.

The specimen sequenced was naive CD8+ T cells sorted from blood. The chain couples TRBV2 to TRBJ2-6; D is undetermined. This sequence originates from a man younger than 40 in good health. CDR3 protein: CASSETPGANVLTF. The CDR3 DNA follows: TGTGCCAGCAGTGAAACCCCTGGGGCCAACGTCCTGACTTTC.